This entry is about one TCR beta chain. This clonotype occurred many times. What this receptor recognizes is not known. Per-base quality was not reported, and no clone a single base away is much larger than it. TCR beta CDR3 regions were amplified from RNA transcripts. The TCR CDR3 was subjected to a first round of RT-PCR using the HTBI primer set and the Qiagen OneStep RT-PCR kit. Libraries were constructed in a second round of multiplex PCR, after which size selection and purification were carried out. Sequencing of the libraries was done on an Illumina HiSeq2000 using paired-end 100 bp reads. For the original study's pipeline: SOAPnuke was used to process the raw data, with reads discarded if the reads contained adapters or uncalled bases, had a mean Phred below 15, or lacked an exact constant-primer or identifier match. COPE v1.2.5 was used to merge high-quality paired reads, and clonotypes were defined as unique nucleotide sequences. MiTCR v1.1 was used to align the clonotypes against IMGT TRBV, TRBD and TRBJ reference segments. Only V-J combinations with frequency above 0.0001, covering roughly 99% of repertoires, were analysed. The TCS score was defined as F50 (clonal expansion) divided by E x V (chaos), with BLOSUM62-based TCRdist calculated between CDR3 peptides within each V-J. Welch's t-statistics and random forest reduced 514 V-J features to fewer than 15, which were used in a naive Bayes classifier (R e1071). TCRdb itself trimmed the public reads at Q25 with fastp, ran MiXCR and retained productive beta chains. Under each unique CDR3 protein, matching rows form one entry showing the most common genes and DNA. TCRdb, rather than the study authors, made the V and J calls. The table for this sample lists 250,000 to 300,000 distinct CDR3 sequences; about an eighth of them were counted only once. The top ten clonotypes cover 7.9% of the sample.

This specimen belongs to a study of T cells in Graves' hyperthyroidism and ophthalmopathy (dated by TCRdb to between 2018 and 2020). Regarding the complete study: Peripheral blood was collected at initial diagnosis, before any treatment. Whether ophthalmopathy could be predicted prospectively was tested in an independent validation cohort made up of 18 to 20 hyperthyroidism patients plus 17 patients who later progressed to ophthalmopathy. The paper reports TCR Vbeta CDR3 sequencing of some 140 peripheral blood samples: some 41 ophthalmopathy, roughly 74 hyperthyroidism and around 17 progressor patients. In roughly six Graves' hyperthyroidism patients, the study also compared T-cell repertoires from thyroid tissue with T-cell repertoires from blood. The approximately 95 discovery patients were divided at random into training and test sets in a 7:3 ratio. To identify distinguishing TCR V-J signatures, a discovery cohort of about 95 patients was used, comprising approximately 40 with Graves' ophthalmopathy and around 57 with stable Graves' hyperthyroidism. Following sampling, methimazole starting at 30 mg daily was given to hyperthyroidism patients, and high-dose intravenous methylprednisolone was given to ophthalmopathy patients.

The CDR3 sequence holds 13 residues, the cysteine and phenylalanine included. Only the CDR3 DNA is retained, 39 bases long and in frame from the first base. The junction carries 12 bases between V and J, which are trimmed by 3 bases and 8 bases respectively. The germline V gene (reference sequence) sets CDR1 to MNHEY and CDR2 to SMNVEV. Broad study findings and their caveats: During validation, the model predicted progression to ophthalmopathy a median of around 6 months ahead of onset, with roughly 65% sensitivity and 72% to 80% specificity. No statistical method was used to set the sample size in advance, and investigators knew the group allocation. In cross-validation, a model built on a 13 V-J signature told ophthalmopathy apart from stable hyperthyroidism with about 90% sensitivity and 81% to 82% specificity, and in testing the same model reached 80%/75%. Most expanded thyroid clonotypes (frequency above 0.001) were also detected in blood, suggesting blood repertoires may reflect thyroid immune responses.

Stable Graves' hyperthyroidism was defined as the absence of progression to ophthalmopathy over 18 months of follow-up. The hyperthyroidism patients were between 18 and 65 years old and newly diagnosed, with a disease duration of less than 2 months. Any patient with an uncontrolled infection, another autoimmune disease, pregnancy or lactation was excluded. Diagnoses were based on clinical symptoms, serum thyroxine and TRAb, thyroid ultrasound and orbital computed tomography. PBMCs were isolated from approximately 10 ml of fresh peripheral blood by Ficoll-Paque density gradient centrifugation. Trizol reagent was used to extract total RNA, and RNA quality was then checked on an Agilent 2100 Bioanalyzer.

The sequence joins TRBV27 to TRBJ2-3; the D gene is unclear. The receptor's source is a woman in her thirties or forties with Graves' hyperthyroidism. Sequenced: blood. The nucleotide sequence reads TGTGCCAGCAGTTTCCCCTATTCCAGTACGCAGTATTTT. This is translated as CASSFPYSSTQYF.